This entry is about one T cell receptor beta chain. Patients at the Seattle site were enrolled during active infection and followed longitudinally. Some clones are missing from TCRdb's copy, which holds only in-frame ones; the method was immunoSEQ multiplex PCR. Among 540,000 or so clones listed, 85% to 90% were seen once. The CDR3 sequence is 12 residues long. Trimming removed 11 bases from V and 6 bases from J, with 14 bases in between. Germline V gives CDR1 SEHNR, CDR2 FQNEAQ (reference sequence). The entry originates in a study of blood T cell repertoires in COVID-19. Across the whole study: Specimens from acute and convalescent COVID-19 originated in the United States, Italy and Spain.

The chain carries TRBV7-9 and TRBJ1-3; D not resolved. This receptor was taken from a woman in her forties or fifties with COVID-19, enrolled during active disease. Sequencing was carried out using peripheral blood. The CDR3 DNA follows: TGTGCCGGGCAAAGTAACGAAAACACCATATATTTT. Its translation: CAGQSNENTIYF.